This T cell receptor beta chain was captured by sequencing in a study of Ad26.COV2.S vaccination and SARS-CoV-2 variants. The CDR3 totals 14 residues. CDR1 MNHEY and CDR2 SVGAGI come from the germline V gene. V lost 2 bases to trimming and J lost 7 bases; unmatched junction nucleotides: 2. Specified treatment: roughly 19 received Ad26.COV2.S at low or high dose, single or two shots; several received placebo; per-sample allocation not given. Day 63 following the first vaccine or placebo injection was when the samples were taken. This table comes from immunoSEQ multiplex PCR, and its TCRdb copy is limited to in-frame clones, with some not included. The sample comprises about 450,000 clones, 89% of which are singletons, and roughly 2.5% rests with the top ten.

This TCR was recovered from a person between 18 and 65 years old who received the Ad26.COV2.S COVID-19 vaccine or a placebo. Sequenced here: peripheral blood, sampled in a trial of Ad26.COV2.S vaccine versus placebo. The gene calls are TRBV6-5 and TRBJ1-2, with TRBD1 matching over 12 bases. The CDR3 bases are TGTGCCAGCAGTTACCGGGACAGGGGGCCTGGCTACACCTTC. It encodes CASSYRDRGPGYTF.